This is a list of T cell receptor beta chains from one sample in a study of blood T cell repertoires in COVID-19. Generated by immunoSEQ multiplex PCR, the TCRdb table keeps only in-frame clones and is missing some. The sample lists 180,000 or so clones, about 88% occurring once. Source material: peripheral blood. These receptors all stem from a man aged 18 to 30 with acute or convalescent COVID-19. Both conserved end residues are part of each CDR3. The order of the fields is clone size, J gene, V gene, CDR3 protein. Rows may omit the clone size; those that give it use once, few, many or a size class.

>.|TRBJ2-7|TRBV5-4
CASSADRGFGEQYF
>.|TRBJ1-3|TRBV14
CASSKQGSGNTIYF
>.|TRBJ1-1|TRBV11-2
CASTNRGTYTEAFF
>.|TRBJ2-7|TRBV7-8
CASSPPIWFSYEQYF
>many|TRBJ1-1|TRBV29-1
CSTRTASNTEAFF
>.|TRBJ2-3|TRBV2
CASSEEEDSRLRLSTDTQYF
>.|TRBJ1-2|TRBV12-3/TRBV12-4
CASTHRAYGYTF
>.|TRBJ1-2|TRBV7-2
CASSLVGGLRGYTF
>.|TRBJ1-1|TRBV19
CASSIPGQGTEAFF
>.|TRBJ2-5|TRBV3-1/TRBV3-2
CASSPSGEETQYF
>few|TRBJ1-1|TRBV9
CASSTTGKTTEAFF
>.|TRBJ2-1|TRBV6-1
CASSETGSYEQFF
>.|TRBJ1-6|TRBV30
CAWALGGAGSPLHF
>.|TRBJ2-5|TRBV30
CAWSPPSGVGETQYF
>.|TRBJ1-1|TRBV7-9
CASSPRNQGSNTEAFF
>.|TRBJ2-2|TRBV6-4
CASSETDRVDTGELFF
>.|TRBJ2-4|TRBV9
CASSQFRDREDKNIQYF
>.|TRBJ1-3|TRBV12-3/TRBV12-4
CASSFRFGNTIYF
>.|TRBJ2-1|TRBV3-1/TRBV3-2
CASSPTSGRTYNEQFF
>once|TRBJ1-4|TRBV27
CASSKGSGQKLFF
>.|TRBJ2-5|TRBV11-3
CASSATGGQETQYF
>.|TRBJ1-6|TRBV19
CASSINTNRANSPLHF
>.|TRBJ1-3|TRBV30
CAWSSTGNTIYF
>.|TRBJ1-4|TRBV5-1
CASRGGQAATNEKLFF
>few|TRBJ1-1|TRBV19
CASSIARVVGTEAFF
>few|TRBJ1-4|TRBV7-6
CASSLLMTRDRLNEKLFF
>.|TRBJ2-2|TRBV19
CASSSRTGPNTGELFF
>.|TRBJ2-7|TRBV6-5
CASSYSARRSYEQYF
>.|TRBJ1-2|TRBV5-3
CARSYRQEYGYTF
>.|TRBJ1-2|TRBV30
CAWSQGQGGGYTF
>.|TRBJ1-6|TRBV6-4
CASSDRGENSPLHF
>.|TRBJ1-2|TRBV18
CASSPRTGSNYGYTF
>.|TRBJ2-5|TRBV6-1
CASSEESGLPETQYF
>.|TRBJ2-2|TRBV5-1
CASSPDRGNTGELFF
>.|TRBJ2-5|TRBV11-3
CASSIDSGGALETQYF
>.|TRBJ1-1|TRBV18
CASSPTRRQNTEAFF
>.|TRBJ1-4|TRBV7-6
CASTPWDRGLGDEKLFF
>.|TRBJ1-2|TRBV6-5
CASSLRGVEGYTF
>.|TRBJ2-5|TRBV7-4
CASSLLILTAVGGGQETQYF
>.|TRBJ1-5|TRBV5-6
CASSLFEQINQPQHF
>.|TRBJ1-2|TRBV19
CASSIGSGTRGYTF
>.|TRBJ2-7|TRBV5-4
CASSFGQGEEYEQYF
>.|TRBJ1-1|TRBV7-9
CASSSEAGTNTEAFF
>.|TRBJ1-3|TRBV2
CASSETGSGNTIYF